The table lists the clone carrying this TCR beta chain with many counts. Its specificity is unknown. From germline, CDR1 is SQVTM and CDR2 ANQGSEA. The V end was cut by 2 bases, the J end by 2 bases, with 10 bases between. This CDR3 has 13 amino acids. This sample was taken from a study of T-cell reconstitution after alpha-beta-depleted transplantation in children. Regarding the study as a whole: By one year post-transplant, T-cell counts and diversity largely arose from T cells that were newly produced. Surviving recipient T cells and intrathymic progenitors accounted for some patients' high TCRbeta diversity at day 60. The origin of alpha-beta T cells about two months after transplant was reportedly several hundred expanded graft clones.

Unique molecular identifiers were used to barcode this TCRbeta library. Using its own MiXCR run on the PCR reads, TCRdb lists one record per CDR3 protein. In the table there are 90,000 to 120,000 distinct CDR3 sequences, 5% to 8% of which are singletons. This specimen consisted of PBMCs, mostly from graft donor cells, obtained 360 days after TCRalphabeta/CD19-depleted stem cell transplant. The TCR originated in a male patient aged 2 to 9 who had a stem cell transplant for acute lymphoblastic leukemia, so the T cells may come from the graft donor. The gene calls are TRBV29-1 and TRBJ2-7; D call uncertain. CDR3 DNA: TGCAGCGTTGAACACCAAAATCCCTACGAGCAGTACTTC. Protein sequence: CSVEHQNPYEQYF.